The T cell receptor beta chain under discussion was sequenced for a study of long-term antiretroviral therapy in people with HIV. Investigators performed immunoSEQ version v3.0 at survey level. The protocol was immunoSEQ multiplex PCR, while the TCRdb copy is restricted to in-frame clones and leaves out a portion. The repertoire holds 30,000 or so clones, approximately 90% seen once, with over 3.5% in the top ten. Germline V CDR1 and CDR2: SGHNT, YYREEE (reference sequence). Trimming removed 4 bases from V and 11 bases from J, with 18 bases in between. The length of the CDR3 is 13 residues. The receptor was derived from a woman aged 18-30 years with HIV. The genes are TRBV5-4 and TRBJ2-5; tentative D call: TRBD2 (5 bases). This sample comprised unsorted PBMCs, obtained 0.5 years after starting antiretroviral therapy. The CDR3 DNA sequence: TGTGCCAGCAGCCCAGAGGGCGCCCCGCGGCAGTACTTC. It specifies CASSPEGAPRQYF. Looking up the rest from reference TRBV5-4 and TRBJ2-5 gives the full variable domain: ETGVTQSPTHLIKTRGQQVTLRCSSQSGHNTVSWYQQALGQGPQFIFQYYREEENGRGNFPPRFSGLQFPNYSSELNVNALELDDSALYLCASSPEGAPRQYFGPGTRLLVL.